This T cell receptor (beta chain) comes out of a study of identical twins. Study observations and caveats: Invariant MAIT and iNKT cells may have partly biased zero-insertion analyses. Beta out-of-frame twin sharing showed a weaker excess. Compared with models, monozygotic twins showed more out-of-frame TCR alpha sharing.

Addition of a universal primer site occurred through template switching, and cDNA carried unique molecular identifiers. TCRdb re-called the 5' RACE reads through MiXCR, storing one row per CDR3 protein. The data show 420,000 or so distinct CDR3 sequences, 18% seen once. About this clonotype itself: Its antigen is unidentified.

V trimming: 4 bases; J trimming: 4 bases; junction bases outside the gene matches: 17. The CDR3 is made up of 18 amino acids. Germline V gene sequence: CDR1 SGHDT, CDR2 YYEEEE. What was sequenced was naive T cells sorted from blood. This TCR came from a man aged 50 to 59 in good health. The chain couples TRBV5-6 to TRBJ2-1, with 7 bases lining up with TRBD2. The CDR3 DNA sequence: TGTGCCAGCAGCCGAGGGCTCAGCGGGATTAGTAGGTACAATGAGCAGTTCTTC. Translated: CASSRGLSGISRYNEQFF.